The rows below give T cell receptor beta chains drawn from one sample of a study of CD8+CD57+ T cells in acquired aplastic anemia. TCRdb redid the calling of the reads with MiXCR, one entry per CDR3 protein. Found here are under 350,000 distinct CDR3 sequences, 56% of them singletons; the top ten hold around 1.3%. Input material: sorted CD4+, CD8+, or CD8+CD57+ T cells (not recorded which) from PBMCs. The receptors were gathered from a human donor with aplastic anemia. The conserved cysteine and the conserved F or W are not part of the CDR3 here.

j_call	v_call	cdr3_aa
TRBJ2-5	TRBV12-3/TRBV12-4	ASSLYGEETQY
TRBJ1-3	TRBV29-1	SARRGISGNTIY
TRBJ1-5	TRBV19	ASRYLGRPLGQPQH
TRBJ1-1	TRBV7-3	ASSQTGSLEAF
TRBJ2-7	TRBV5-1	ASGMGTKDEQC
TRBJ2-1	TRBV9	ASSAGLAGIDEQF
TRBJ1-2	TRBV2	ASSVIVATNYGYT
TRBJ2-7	TRBV6-6	ASSYQGGQGNEQY
TRBJ2-7	TRBV18	ASSLGERGGQY
TRBJ2-3	TRBV7-9	ASSLFVRHSYNEQY
TRBJ1-1	TRBV19	ASSMSGGNTEAF
TRBJ2-2	TRBV2	ASSTGTGSPGELF
TRBJ2-5	TRBV5-8	ASSLVGVFQETQY
TRBJ2-1	TRBV10-1	ASSVRQGTRMTYNEQF
TRBJ2-7	TRBV5-4	ASSWGLAGGSEQY
TRBJ1-1	TRBV10-3	AISAADRNTEAF
TRBJ1-2	TRBV19	ASRTVRQGDYGYT
TRBJ2-5	TRBV19	ASRRGQGVGQETQY
TRBJ1-1	TRBV7-2	ASTPAGMNTEAF
TRBJ2-7	TRBV20-1	SARGTASYEQY
TRBJ2-5	TRBV7-9	ASSQVSGAGGETQY
TRBJ2-1	TRBV19	ASSTVTSGSRQL
TRBJ2-5	TRBV12-3/TRBV12-4	ASSIGGAPGAQY
TRBJ2-1	TRBV2	ASSDIGRGINEQF
TRBJ1-2	TRBV29-1	SVADRASLGYT
TRBJ2-5	TRBV14	ASSQRRIQETQY
TRBJ1-6	TRBV7-9	ASSIRDRDSPLH
TRBJ1-2	TRBV20-1	SARVGGDYGYT
TRBJ1-6	TRBV6-5	ASSEGGVSPLH
TRBJ1-5	TRBV2	ASSDGRFSYEH
TRBJ1-2	TRBV2	AGGPTGEDGYT
TRBJ1-2	TRBV6-5	ASGKRDRAWGYT
TRBJ1-1	TRBV6-1	ASSAWGSGNTEAF
TRBJ2-7	TRBV29-1	SVWASGSTYEQY
TRBJ2-7	TRBV10-3	AISSPGTSGLYEQY
TRBJ2-5	TRBV20-1	SARVASGVYNETQY
TRBJ2-1	TRBV10-3	AISDQGNYNEQF
TRBJ2-1	TRBV12-3/TRBV12-4	ASSHRGGEQF
TRBJ1-5	TRBV7-8	ASSLNLVSNQPQH
TRBJ1-5	TRBV20-1	SARDQVTPPYSNQPQH
TRBJ1-5	TRBV10-3	AISEEEGRRNQPQH
TRBJ1-5	TRBV6-5	ASSYSGSHQPQH
TRBJ2-7	TRBV29-1	SVAPDHYYEQY
TRBJ2-2	TRBV12-3/TRBV12-4	ASSPSGHNTGELF
TRBJ2-7	TRBV29-1	SVEGPYEQY
TRBJ1-4	TRBV7-3	ASSPPRGKLF
TRBJ2-1	TRBV20-1	RAPGTSGGSIQF
TRBJ2-7	TRBV15	ATSYPGGDTYEQY
TRBJ1-2	TRBV5-1	ASSLGLSDYGYT
TRBJ2-1	TRBV6-6	ASSYSGVTLTYSEQF
TRBJ1-5	TRBV20-1	SARVADQPQH
TRBJ1-3	TRBV7-9	ASSLWGEPGNTIY
TRBJ2-5	TRBV7-2	ASSRLAGFAGAGETQY